The clone carrying this TCR beta chain was seen a handful of times. Its specificity is not known. Germline loops: CDR1 LGHNA, CDR2 YNFKEQ. Trimming left V 0 bases short and J 5 bases short, with 11 bases between. The CDR3 runs to 15 residues. These data come from a study of T cell repertoires in cytomegalovirus infection. Study as a whole: Matching HLA type, along with CMV infection, was indicated by public TCR beta signatures.

TCRdb ran MiXCR on the reads and lists one entry per CDR3 protein. Here the sample spans 630,000 or so distinct CDR3 sequences, 24% being singletons. General observations from the study: CMV carriers having the relevant HLA were flagged by cumulative public TCR beta family frequency.

Source material: CD8+ T cells from PBMCs. The sequence derives from a human donor in good health (CMV status not recorded). Some clones in this sample may be carry-over from other donors' samples. This chain connects TRBV4-2 to TRBJ2-1, with D unclear. CDR3 residues: CASSQDWMGNNEQFF. The CDR3 DNA is TGTGCCAGCAGCCAAGATTGGATGGGGAACAATGAGCAGTTCTTC.